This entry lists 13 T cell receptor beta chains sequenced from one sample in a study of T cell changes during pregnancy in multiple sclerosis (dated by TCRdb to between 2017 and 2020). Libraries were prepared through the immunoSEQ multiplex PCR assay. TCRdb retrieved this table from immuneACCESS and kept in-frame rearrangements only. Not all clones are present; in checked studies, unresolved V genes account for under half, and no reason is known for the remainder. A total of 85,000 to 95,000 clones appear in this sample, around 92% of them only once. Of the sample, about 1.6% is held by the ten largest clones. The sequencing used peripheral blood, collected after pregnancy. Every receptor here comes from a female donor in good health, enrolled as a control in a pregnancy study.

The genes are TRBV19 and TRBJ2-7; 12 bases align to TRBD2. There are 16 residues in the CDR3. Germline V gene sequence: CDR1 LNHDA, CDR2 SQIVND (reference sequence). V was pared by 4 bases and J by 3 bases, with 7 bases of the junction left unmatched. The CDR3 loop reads CASSTSTSGGSYEQYF. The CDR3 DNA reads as TGTGCCAGTAGTACATCTACTAGCGGGGGGAGCTACGAGCAGTACTTC.

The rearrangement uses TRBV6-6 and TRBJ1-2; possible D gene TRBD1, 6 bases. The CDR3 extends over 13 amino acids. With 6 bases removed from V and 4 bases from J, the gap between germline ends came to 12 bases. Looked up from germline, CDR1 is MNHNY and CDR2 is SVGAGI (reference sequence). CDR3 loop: CASRDGQFYGYTF. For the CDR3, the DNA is TGTGCCAGCAGGGACGGACAGTTCTATGGCTACACCTTC.

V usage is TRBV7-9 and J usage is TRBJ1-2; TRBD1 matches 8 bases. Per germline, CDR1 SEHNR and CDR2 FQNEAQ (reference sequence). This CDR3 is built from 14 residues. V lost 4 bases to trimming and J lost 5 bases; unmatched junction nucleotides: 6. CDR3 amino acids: CASSSGTGIYGYTF. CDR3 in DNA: TGTGCCAGCAGCTCCGGGACAGGCATTTATGGCTACACCTTC.

The chain's CDR3 is CAWSQNNEQFF. The CDR3 DNA follows: TGTGCCTGGAGTCAAAACAATGAGCAGTTCTTC. The V gene is TRBV30, the J gene TRBJ2-1; the D is unclear. V was cut by 2 bases and J by 5 bases, with 4 bases left in between. This CDR3 has 11 residues. Per the germline V gene, CDR1 is GTSNPN and CDR2 is SVGIG (reference sequence).

The CDR3 coding sequence is TGCAGCGCGAAAAAAGCGGGGCAAGAGACCCAGTACTTC. This codes for CSAKKAGQETQYF. The chain joins TRBV29-1 to TRBJ2-5; the match to TRBD2 covers 7 bases. The junction had 7 bases not matched to a gene; V was cut back by 7 bases and J by 2 bases. This CDR3 is built from 13 residues. Germline V gene sequence: CDR1 SQVTM, CDR2 ANQGSEA.

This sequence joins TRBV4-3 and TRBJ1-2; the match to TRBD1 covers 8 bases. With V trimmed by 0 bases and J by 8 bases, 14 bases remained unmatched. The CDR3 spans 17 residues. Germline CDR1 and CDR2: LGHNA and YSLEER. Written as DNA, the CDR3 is TGCGCCAGCAGCCAAGATTTCAACGGACAGGGAAACATGGGCTACACCTTC. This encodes CASSQDFNGQGNMGYTF.

CDR3 DNA: TGTGCCAGCAGTCGCAATTCAGCGTCCAAAAGGCCGAATGAAAAACTGTTTTTT. It encodes CASSRNSASKRPNEKLFF. The chain uses TRBV7-8 and TRBJ1-4; D gene unclear. CDR3 length: 18 residues. Trimming cost V 6 bases and J 5 bases, with 25 bases left between them. Germline-derived CDR1 and CDR2 are SGHVS and FQNEAQ.

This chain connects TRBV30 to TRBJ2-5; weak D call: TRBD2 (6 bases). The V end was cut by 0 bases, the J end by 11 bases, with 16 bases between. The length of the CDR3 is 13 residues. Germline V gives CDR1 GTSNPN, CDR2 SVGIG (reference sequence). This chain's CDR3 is CAWSVLWGDSQYF. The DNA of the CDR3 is TGTGCCTGGAGTGTATTATGGGGGGATTCTCAGTACTTC.

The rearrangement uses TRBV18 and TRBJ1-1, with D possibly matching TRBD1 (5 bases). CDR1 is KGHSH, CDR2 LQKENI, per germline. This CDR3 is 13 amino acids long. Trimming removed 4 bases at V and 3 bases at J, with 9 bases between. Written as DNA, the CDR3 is TGTGCCAGCTCACGAGCCAGGGACACTGAAGCTTTCTTT. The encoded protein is CASSRARDTEAFF.

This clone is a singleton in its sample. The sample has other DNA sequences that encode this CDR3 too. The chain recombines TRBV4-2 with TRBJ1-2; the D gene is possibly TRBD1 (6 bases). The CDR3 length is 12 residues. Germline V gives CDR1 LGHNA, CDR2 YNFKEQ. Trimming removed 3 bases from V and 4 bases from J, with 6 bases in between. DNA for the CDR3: TGTGCCAGCAGCCAGGGGGCCTATGGCTACACCTTC. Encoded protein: CASSQGAYGYTF.

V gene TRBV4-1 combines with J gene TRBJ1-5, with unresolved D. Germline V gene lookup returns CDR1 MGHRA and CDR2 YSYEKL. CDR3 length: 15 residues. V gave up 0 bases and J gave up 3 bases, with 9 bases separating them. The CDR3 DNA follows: TGCGCCAGCAGCCAAGATTACCAGGCCAATCAGCCCCAGCATTTT. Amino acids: CASSQDYQANQPQHF.

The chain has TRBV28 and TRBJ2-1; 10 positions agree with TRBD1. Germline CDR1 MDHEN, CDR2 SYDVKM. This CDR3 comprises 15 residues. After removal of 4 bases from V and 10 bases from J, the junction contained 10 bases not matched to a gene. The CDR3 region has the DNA TGTGCCAGCAGTTGGTCCCGACAGGGGGCCGGGGAGCAGTTCTTC. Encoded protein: CASSWSRQGAGEQFF.

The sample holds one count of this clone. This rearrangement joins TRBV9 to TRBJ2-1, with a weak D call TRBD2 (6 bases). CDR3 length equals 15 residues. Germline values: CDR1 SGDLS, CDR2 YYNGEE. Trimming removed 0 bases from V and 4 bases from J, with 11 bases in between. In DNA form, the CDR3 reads TGTGCCAGCAGCGTAGTGGCGGGGATGTACAATGAGCAGTTCTTC. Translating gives CASSVVAGMYNEQFF.